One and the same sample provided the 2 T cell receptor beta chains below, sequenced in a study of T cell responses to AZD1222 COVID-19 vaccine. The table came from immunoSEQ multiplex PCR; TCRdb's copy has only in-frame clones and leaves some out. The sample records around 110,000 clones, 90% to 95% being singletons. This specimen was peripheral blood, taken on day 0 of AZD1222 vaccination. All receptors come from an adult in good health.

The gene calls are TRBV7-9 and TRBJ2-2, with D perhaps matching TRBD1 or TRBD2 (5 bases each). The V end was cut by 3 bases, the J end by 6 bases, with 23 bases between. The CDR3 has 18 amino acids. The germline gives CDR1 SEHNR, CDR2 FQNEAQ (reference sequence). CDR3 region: CASSLSLGGGLGAGELFF. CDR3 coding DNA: TGTGCCAGCAGCTTGTCCTTGGGCGGAGGTCTAGGGGCCGGGGAGCTGTTTTTT.

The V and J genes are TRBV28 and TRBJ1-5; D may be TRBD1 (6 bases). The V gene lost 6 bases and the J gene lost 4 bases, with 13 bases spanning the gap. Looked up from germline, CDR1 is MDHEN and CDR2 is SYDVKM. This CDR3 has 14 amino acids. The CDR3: CASSARDTNQPQHF. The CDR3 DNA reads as TGTGCCAGCAGCGCCCGGGACACTAATCAGCCCCAGCATTTT.